What follows are 7 T cell receptor beta chains derived from one specimen sequenced in a study of control samples from healthy donors and cancer patients. Clones were read by immunoSEQ multiplex PCR, and TCRdb kept only the in-frame ones, dropping some. This table has about 140,000 clones, approximately 94% appearing once. Material for sequencing was blood. The source is a man aged 40-50 years in good health.

CDR3 coding DNA: TGTGCCAGCAGTTACTCAATCAGTTCGAACACTGAAGCTTTCTTT. It codes for CASSYSISSNTEAFF. The chain recombines TRBV6-5 with TRBJ1-1; D is uncertain. Per germline, CDR1 MNHEY and CDR2 SVGAGI. This CDR3 region has 15 residues. Trimming removed 0 bases at V and 1 base at J, with 9 bases between.

The chain couples TRBV5-5 to TRBJ1-5; D gene uncertain. The V gene lost 0 bases and the J gene lost 6 bases, with 22 bases spanning the gap. The CDR3 has 18 amino acids. Germline V lookup: CDR1 SGHKS, CDR2 YYEKEE (reference sequence). The CDR3 sequence is CASSLVLRGPYVSQPQHF. CDR3 nucleotide sequence: TGTGCCAGCAGCTTGGTACTTCGGGGTCCCTACGTGAGTCAGCCCCAGCATTTT.

The V and J genes are TRBV6-1 and TRBJ2-4; 8 nucleotides line up with TRBD1. The V gene's germline CDR1 is MNHNS and CDR2 SASEGT. The CDR3 extends over 17 amino acids. J was trimmed by 1 base and V by 3 bases; bases with no gene match: 8. The CDR3 loop is CASSEAAWTGAKNIQYF. CDR3 DNA: TGTGCCAGCAGTGAGGCGGCCTGGACAGGGGCCAAAAACATTCAGTACTTC.

This clone has just one count. The gene calls are TRBV9 and TRBJ1-4, with TRBD1 identical over 7 bases. The CDR3 contains 14 residues. The J segment lost 3 bases and the V segment lost 3 bases, leaving 2 bases of the junction unmatched. Per germline, CDR1 SGDLS and CDR2 YYNGEE. CDR3 amino acids: CASSGQGANEKLFF. The CDR3 bases are TGTGCCAGCAGCGGTCAGGGGGCTAATGAAAAACTGTTTTTT.

The rearrangement links TRBV21-1 to TRBJ2-7. TRBV21-1 is noted as a pseudogene. The CDR3 covers 15 residues. CDR3 bases: TGTGCCAGCAGCCTCTGGCGGGACACGGCCTACGAGCAGTACTTC. The encoded protein is CASSLWRDTAYEQYF.

The V gene is TRBV9, the J gene TRBJ2-3; D uncertain. The CDR3 is 13 amino acids. The germline V gene has CDR1 SGDLS and CDR2 YYNGEE. Trimming cost V 4 bases and J 2 bases, with 8 bases left between them. CDR3 DNA sequence: TGTGCCAGCAGCCCCCCCTCCACAGATACGCAGTATTTT. As protein: CASSPPSTDTQYF.

This clone was observed once. The rearrangement joins TRBV9 to TRBJ1-1; D gene unclear. The V end was cut by 1 base, the J end by 5 bases, with 9 bases between. The CDR3 length is 13 residues. Germline CDR1 is SGDLS and CDR2 is YYNGEE. The CDR3 coding sequence is TGTGCCAGCAGCGTACTCGGAGGGACTGAAGCTTTCTTT. Its protein product is CASSVLGGTEAFF.